Shown below are 29 T cell receptor beta chains from a single sample sequenced in a study of OX40 agonist ivuxolimab in advanced cancers. Assay: immunoSEQ multiplex PCR; the TCRdb copy retains only in-frame clones and omits some. The data show about 93,000 clones, roughly nine tenths seen once. This material consisted of CD4+ or CD8+ T cells sorted from blood, taken in a trial of the OX40 agonist ivuxolimab. The origin of the receptors is an adult with an advanced solid tumor such as melanoma, head and neck, liver or kidney cancer.

This clone was recorded only once. The genes are TRBV7-9 and TRBJ2-3, with TRBD1 matching 8 bases. J lost 6 bases, V lost 3 bases, and 11 bases had no gene match. Germline loops: CDR1 SEHNR, CDR2 FQNEAQ (reference sequence). CDR3 size: 16 residues. CDR3 loop: CASSFRPRQGFDTQYF. The DNA of the CDR3 is TGTGCCAGCAGCTTTAGGCCGAGACAGGGGTTCGATACGCAGTATTTT.

V and J are TRBV6-5 and TRBJ1-6, with D maybe TRBD1 (6 bases). Germline V lookup: CDR1 MNHEY, CDR2 SVGAGI. The CDR3 spans 14 residues. V dropped 5 bases and J dropped 7 bases, with 12 bases sitting between them. CDR3: CASSEGGWNSPLHF. CDR3 in DNA: TGTGCCAGCAGTGAAGGGGGTTGGAATTCACCCCTCCACTTT.

The V and J genes are TRBV27 and TRBJ2-3; the D is unclear. With 3 bases removed from V and 0 bases from J, the gap between germline ends came to 10 bases. In germline, CDR1 is MNHEY, CDR2 SMNVEV (reference sequence). The CDR3 is 15 residues long. The CDR3 DNA is TGTGCCAGCAGTTTTGGGGTCTCTAGCACAGATACGCAGTATTTT. Translating gives CASSFGVSSTDTQYF.

The chain links TRBV18 to TRBJ2-7; tentative D call: TRBD2 (6 bases). There are 14 residues in the CDR3. V was pared by 3 bases and J by 4 bases, with 13 bases between. Germline-derived CDR1 and CDR2 are KGHSH and LQKENI. For the CDR3, the DNA is TGTGCCAGCTCACCTGCGGAGGGATCGTACGAGCAGTACTTC. This sequence encodes CASSPAEGSYEQYF. The full variable domain, with the rest looked up from reference TRBV18 and TRBJ2-7, is NAGVMQNPRHLVRRRGQEARLRCSPMKGHSHVYWYRQLPEEGLKFMVYLQKENIIDESGMPKERFSAEFPKEGPSILRIQQVVRGDSAAYFCASSPAEGSYEQYFGPGTRLTVT.

The chain couples TRBV10-1 to TRBJ1-6; D ambiguous. Between the trimmed V and J ends, which lost 10 bases and 5 bases, there was a span of 18 bases. The CDR3 sequence is 15 residues long. Per the germline V gene, CDR1 is WNHNN and CDR2 is SYGVQD (reference sequence). For the CDR3, the DNA is TGCGCCAATCCGTTCCGGACGGAAGATAATTCACCCCTCCACTTT. Translating it yields CANPFRTEDNSPLHF.

The chain uses TRBV18 and TRBJ2-7, with D tentatively TRBD1 or TRBD2 (5 bases each). Trimming pared 6 bases from V and 3 bases from J, leaving 18 bases between. The CDR3 is made up of 15 amino acids. Germline V gives CDR1 KGHSH, CDR2 LQKENI. The CDR3 reads CASSQSGTKGYEQYF. In nucleotides, the CDR3 is TGTGCCAGCTCTCAATCCGGGACCAAGGGCTACGAGCAGTACTTC.

The chain joins TRBV2 to TRBJ2-3, with unresolved D. The CDR3 spans 11 residues. Trimming left V 5 bases short and J 3 bases short, with 3 bases between. The germline V gene encodes CDR1 SNHLY and CDR2 FYNNEI. This CDR3 reads CASSWTDTQYF. CDR3 DNA: TGTGCCAGCAGTTGGACAGATACGCAGTATTTT.

The chain combines TRBV6-1 with TRBJ2-7; 8 bases match TRBD2. Germline assignment: CDR1 MNHNS and CDR2 SASEGT. The V and J ends lost 8 bases and 7 bases, in that order; junction bases with no gene match: 13. This CDR3 region has 14 residues. In nucleotides, the CDR3 is TGTGCCAGCGGAAATGGACTAGCCGACTTAGAGCAGTACTTC. Amino acid sequence: CASGNGLADLEQYF.

The J gene is TRBJ2-5, the V gene TRBV5-1; 8 bases agree with TRBD1. The CDR3 is 14 residues long. Germline V gene data show CDR1 as SGHRS and CDR2 as YFSETQ. The J segment lost 5 bases and the V segment lost 4 bases, leaving 7 bases of the junction unmatched. CDR3 loop: CASSGGRGQETQYF. The CDR3, as DNA: TGCGCCAGCAGCGGGGGCAGGGGGCAGGAGACCCAGTACTTC.

This chain joins TRBV30 and TRBJ1-2; D is undetermined. Trimming left V 5 bases short and J 7 bases short, with 8 bases between. Germline V gene lookup returns CDR1 GTSNPN and CDR2 SVGIG (reference sequence). CDR3 length equals 10 residues. CDR3 nucleotide sequence: TGTGCCTGGCGAAGCGGTGGCTACACCTTC. It yields the protein CAWRSGGYTF.

The V and J genes are TRBV5-1 and TRBJ2-1; TRBD2 aligns across 11 bases. Germline V CDR1 and CDR2: SGHRS, YFSETQ. This CDR3 is 14 amino acids long. The V and J ends lost 3 bases and 10 bases, in that order; junction bases with no gene match: 6. DNA for the CDR3: TGCGCCAGCAGCTGGGGGACTAGCGGCGTCGAGCAGTTCTTC. Residues: CASSWGTSGVEQFF.

The chain links TRBV30 to TRBJ2-5; D gene uncertain. CDR3 size: 14 residues. Trimming cost V 2 bases and J 7 bases, with 17 bases left between them. In germline, CDR1 is GTSNPN, CDR2 SVGIG (reference sequence). The CDR3 DNA is TGTGCCTGGAGTCCCTCCAACAGCCTCGGGACCCAGTACTTC. Translating gives CAWSPSNSLGTQYF. The full variable domain, completed using reference TRBV30 and TRBJ2-5, is SQTIHQWPATLVQPVGSPLSLECTVEGTSNPNLYWYRQAAGRGLQLLFYSVGIGQISSEVPQNLSASRPQDRQFILSSKKLLLSDSGFYLCAWSPSNSLGTQYFGPGTRLLVL.

This chain connects TRBV28 to TRBJ1-1; tentative D call: TRBD1 (5 bases). The CDR3 loop spans 16 amino acids. Germline V CDR1 and CDR2: MDHEN, SYDVKM. The germline V and J ends were trimmed by 3 bases and 1 base, with 15 bases remaining between them. DNA of the CDR3: TGTGCCAGCAGTTTGGGAGGAAGACAGTCGAACACTGAAGCTTTCTTT. Translation gives CASSLGGRQSNTEAFF.

The genes are TRBV10-2 and TRBJ1-5; weak D call: TRBD1 (5 bases). V was trimmed by 11 bases and J by 5 bases, leaving 16 bases between them. CDR1 and CDR2 (germline): WSHSY, SAAADI. CDR3 length: 13 residues. CDR3 nucleotides: TGCGCCTCAGGGAGCAGGGAAGATCAGCCCCAGCATTTT. It codes for CASGSREDQPQHF.

This clone was seen just once. This sequence joins TRBV6-1 and TRBJ1-2; D gene unclear. Trimming removed 5 bases at V and 0 bases at J, with 10 bases between. Germline CDR1 reads MNHNS; CDR2 reads SASEGT. This CDR3 is built from 14 residues. Here the CDR3 DNA reads TGTGCCAGCAGTAGACAAGAGTCTAACTATGGCTACACCTTC. Its protein product is CASSRQESNYGYTF.

The chain combines TRBV6-5 with TRBJ2-5; D is tentatively TRBD1 or TRBD2 (5 bases each). The germline V gene encodes CDR1 MNHEY and CDR2 SVGAGI. Trimming removed 7 bases from V and 2 bases from J, with 11 bases in between. CDR3 length: 13 amino acids. The CDR3 DNA sequence: TGTGCCAGCACTTCCTGGGGGCAAGAGACCCAGTACTTC. This codes for CASTSWGQETQYF.

The gene calls are TRBV10-3 and TRBJ2-7, with TRBD1 as a possible D gene (6 bases). The germline CDR1 and CDR2 sequences are ENHRY and SYGVKD. V was clipped by 7 bases and J by 6 bases, with 13 bases between them. This CDR3 has 12 residues. In nucleotides, the CDR3 is TGTGCCATCAAGGGGGATCCGGGCGAGCAGTACTTC. This translates into CAIKGDPGEQYF.

The rearrangement joins TRBV29-1 to TRBJ2-5, with D possibly matching TRBD1 (6 bases). The CDR3 runs 14 residues. Per the germline V gene, CDR1 is SQVTM and CDR2 is ANQGSEA. V was pared by 5 bases and J by 1 base, with 14 bases between. CDR3: CSVRTDRPQETQYF. CDR3 sequence (DNA): TGCAGCGTTCGAACTGACAGGCCCCAAGAGACCCAGTACTTC.

The chain carries TRBV7-3 and TRBJ1-2, with D uncertain. Germline values: CDR1 SGHTA, CDR2 FQGTGA. With 4 bases removed from V and 1 base from J, the gap between germline ends came to 13 bases. The CDR3 consists of 15 residues. The DNA for the CDR3 is TGTGCCAGCAGCTCCCCGGATGGGTATAACTATGGCTACACCTTC. This codes for CASSSPDGYNYGYTF.

The chain has TRBV5-1 and TRBJ2-3; D possibly corresponds to TRBD1 (6 bases). Trimming pared 0 bases from V and 5 bases from J, leaving 10 bases between. Looked up from germline, CDR1 is SGHRS and CDR2 is YFSETQ. The CDR3 extends over 14 amino acids. This CDR3 is CASSLGTEGDTQYF. The DNA of the CDR3 is TGCGCCAGCAGCTTGGGGACAGAAGGAGATACGCAGTATTTT. The full variable domain, with the rest looked up from reference TRBV5-1 and TRBJ2-3, is KAGVTQTPRYLIKTRGQQVTLSCSPISGHRSVSWYQQTPGQGLQFLFEYFSETQRNKGNFPGRFSGRQFSNSRSEMNVSTLELGDSALYLCASSLGTEGDTQYFGPGTRLTVL.

V usage is TRBV5-6 and J usage is TRBJ2-5; D is perhaps TRBD1 (5 bases). Germline values: CDR1 SGHDT, CDR2 YYEEEE. The CDR3 runs to 16 residues. Trimming cost V 4 bases and J 4 bases, with 20 bases left between them. The CDR3 reads CASSNWGHGQVETQYF. The CDR3 DNA is TGTGCCAGCAGCAATTGGGGTCATGGACAAGTAGAGACCCAGTACTTC.

The chain links TRBV27 to TRBJ1-3; no reliable D call. Germline CDR1 MNHEY, CDR2 SMNVEV (reference sequence). Between the trimmed V and J ends, which lost 4 bases and 4 bases, there was a span of 8 bases. CDR3 size: 13 residues. The CDR3 DNA sequence: TGTGCCAGCAGTTCCTCGACGGGAAACACCATATATTTT. Protein sequence: CASSSSTGNTIYF.

The CDR3 sequence is CAIGGGLENTEAFF. DNA of the CDR3: TGTGCCATAGGGGGGGGTTTGGAGAACACTGAAGCTTTCTTT. The rearrangement uses TRBV10-3 and TRBJ1-1; weak D call: TRBD1 (6 bases). V was clipped by 9 bases and J by 1 base, with 15 bases between them. Germline CDR1 reads ENHRY; CDR2 reads SYGVKD. There are 14 residues in the CDR3.

This clone is a singleton in its sample. This chain uses TRBV30 with TRBJ1-5; D might be TRBD1 (5 bases). The CDR3 runs to 13 residues. Germline V CDR1 and CDR2: GTSNPN, SVGIG (reference sequence). V lost 3 bases and J lost 4, with 10 bases in between. CDR3: CAWRKQANQPQHF. CDR3 DNA sequence: TGTGCCTGGAGGAAACAGGCTAATCAGCCCCAGCATTTT. The variable domain in full, with the rest retrieved from reference TRBV30 and TRBJ1-5, is SQTIHQWPATLVQPVGSPLSLECTVEGTSNPNLYWYRQAAGRGLQLLFYSVGIGQISSEVPQNLSASRPQDRQFILSSKKLLLSDSGFYLCAWRKQANQPQHFGDGTRLSIL.

The CDR3, as DNA: TGTGCCAGCACCTCGACAAGGCACGTCCAGAAAATCTCTGGGGCCAACGTCCTGACTTTC. Translation: CASTSTRHVQKISGANVLTF. The chain combines TRBV27 with TRBJ2-6; no firm D call. CDR1 and CDR2 from the germline V gene are MNHEY and SMNVEV (reference sequence). The V gene lost 7 bases and the J gene lost 0 bases, with 25 bases spanning the gap. This CDR3 comprises 20 residues.

The chain carries TRBV18 and TRBJ2-5; D remains unclear. Germline CDR1 KGHSH, CDR2 LQKENI. Trimming left V 4 bases short and J 5 bases short, with 11 bases between. The CDR3 loop spans 13 amino acids. This CDR3 reads CASSHNSRETQYF. CDR3 coding DNA: TGTGCCAGCTCACACAACAGCCGGGAGACCCAGTACTTC.

The rearrangement joins TRBV19 to TRBJ2-7; 7 nucleotides match TRBD1. V trimming: 6 bases; J trimming: 5 bases; junction bases outside the gene matches: 4. Germline CDR1 is LNHDA and CDR2 is SQIVND (reference sequence). CDR3 length: 12 amino acids. The CDR3 spells CASSDTGDEQYF. DNA of the CDR3: TGTGCCAGTAGCGATACAGGGGACGAGCAGTACTTC.

The J gene is TRBJ2-1, the V gene TRBV14; TRBD2 aligns across 8 bases. Losses at the gene ends were 7 bases for V and 8 bases for J; bases not matched to a gene: 25. CDR3 size: 19 residues. Looked up from germline, CDR1 is SGHDN and CDR2 is FVKESK. DNA of the CDR3: TGTGCCAGCACAAAAGGAACGGGACTAGTTGCCAACCTCCTGGATGAGCAGTTCTTC. Encoded protein: CASTKGTGLVANLLDEQFF.

The genes are TRBV2 and TRBJ1-2, with D possibly matching TRBD1 (5 bases). The CDR3 is 12 residues long. The germline V gene encodes CDR1 SNHLY and CDR2 FYNNEI. V lost 3 bases, J lost 11 bases, and 13 bases lay in between. CDR3 residues: CASSDLGTLYTF. In nucleotides, the CDR3 is TGTGCCAGCAGTGACCTCGGGACCCTATACACCTTC.